The source of this TCR beta chain is a study of blood T cells in healthy people across ages. The study, taken as a whole, reports: The study found TCR beta diversity correlated strongly with naive T cell percentage.

V lost 3 bases to trimming and J lost 4 bases, with 11 bases between them. The CDR3 contains 14 residues. CDR1 is KGHSH, CDR2 LQKENI, per germline. Remarks on this clonotype: As yet, its antigen is unknown.

Combining a sample-barcoded 5' primer with a J-beta primer mix, a second PCR ran for roughly 7 to 12 cycles. The authors tagged each cDNA molecule using a template-switch adaptor with 12 random nucleotides. TCRdb analysed the 5' RACE reads with MiXCR anew, one entry per CDR3 protein. The table has roughly 1.7 million distinct CDR3 sequences, almost 35% seen once. Source material: blood. The chain joins TRBV18 to TRBJ2-3, with D possibly matching TRBD2 (5 bases). This TCR was recovered from a woman in her twenties or thirties in good health. The CDR3 nucleotides read TGTGCCAGCTCACCTAGGGCGGGTGCAGATACGCAGTATTTT. Translated: CASSPRAGADTQYF. The full variable domain, completed using reference TRBV18 and TRBJ2-3, is NAGVMQNPRHLVRRRGQEARLRCSPMKGHSHVYWYRQLPEEGLKFMVYLQKENIIDESGMPKERFSAEFPKEGPSILRIQQVVRGDSAAYFCASSPRAGADTQYFGPGTRLTVL.